Listed below are T cell receptor beta chains from one sample, sequenced in a study of cytomegalovirus exposure and HLA in healthy donors. Clones were read by immunoSEQ multiplex PCR, and TCRdb kept only the in-frame ones, dropping some. The sample lists about 190,000 clones; 60% to 80% were seen once. Sequenced input: PBMCs. The receptors here all came from a woman between 18 and 29 years old in good health and CMV-seronegative. The CDR3 runs from the conserved cysteine through the conserved F or W. D genes are given only for firm matches. A clone size is listed for some rows: how often the clone was seen (once, few, many), or a class if it is expanded.

V gene	J gene	D gene	clone size	CDR3 protein	CDR3 DNA
TRBV7-9	TRBJ1-1	TRBD1	once	CASSFMRGLNTEAFF	TGTGCCAGCAGCTTTATGAGGGGGCTGAACACTGAAGCTTTCTTT
TRBV19	TRBJ2-7	TRBD1	.	CASSTDRDEDYEQYF	TGTGCCAGTAGCACTGACAGGGATGAAGACTACGAGCAGTACTTC
TRBV7-2	TRBJ2-1	TRBD2	.	CASSPSGSRGNEQFF	TGTGCCAGCAGCCCTAGCGGGAGCCGCGGGAATGAGCAGTTCTTC
TRBV7-9	TRBJ1-4	.	.	CSSMRTGFGEKLFF	TGTTCCAGTATGCGGACGGGATTTGGCGAAAAACTGTTTTTT
TRBV5-1	TRBJ2-1	TRBD2	few	CASSLTSLAGGYNEQFF	TGCGCCAGCAGCTTGACATCTCTAGCGGGGGGCTACAATGAGCAGTTCTTC
TRBV6-1	TRBJ1-2	TRBD1	.	CASRTRDSYGYTF	TGTGCCAGCAGGACCCGGGACAGCTATGGCTACACCTTC
TRBV28	TRBJ1-1	.	.	CASRGFMNTEAFF	TGTGCCAGTAGGGGATTCATGAACACTGAAGCTTTCTTT
TRBV19	TRBJ1-2	.	.	CASSIIGSHYGYTF	TGTGCCAGTAGTATTATTGGCAGTCACTATGGCTACACCTTC
TRBV5-1	TRBJ1-1	TRBD1	.	CASSPQGASNTEAFF	TGCGCCAGCAGCCCACAGGGGGCCTCGAACACTGAAGCTTTCTTT
TRBV23-1	TRBJ1-6	TRBD1	.	CASSRGTGSRNYNSPLHF	TGCGCCAGCAGTCGGGGGACAGGGTCCCGAAATTATAATTCACCCCTCCACTTT
TRBV23-1	TRBJ1-6	.	.	CATGSSYGSYNSPLHF	TGCGCCACGGGATCATCATATGGGTCCTATAATTCACCCCTCCACTTT
TRBV6-5	TRBJ1-2	TRBD1	.	CASSYSIQGGGYTF	TGTGCCAGCAGTTACTCGATACAGGGGGGTGGCTACACCTTC
TRBV7-8	TRBJ2-5	TRBD2	.	CASSLRELAGIQETQYF	TGTGCCAGCAGCTTACGGGAACTAGCGGGGATACAAGAGACCCAGTACTTC
TRBV6-1	TRBJ1-5	TRBD1	.	CATAVEGAGNQPQHF	TGTGCCACCGCTGTGGAGGGGGCAGGCAATCAGCCCCAGCATTTT
TRBV5-1	TRBJ1-5	.	.	CASSLDVDQPQHF	TGCGCCAGCAGCCTGGACGTAGATCAGCCCCAGCATTTT
TRBV5-1	TRBJ2-2	TRBD2	.	CASSRTSGVNTGELFF	TGCGCCAGCAGCCGGACTAGCGGGGTGAACACCGGGGAGCTGTTTTTT
TRBV7-3	TRBJ2-5	TRBD2	.	CASSSGGETQYF	TGTGCCAGCAGCTCGGGAGGGGAGACCCAGTACTTC
TRBV5-1	TRBJ1-2	.	.	CASSLGSGWNYGYTF	TGCGCCAGCAGCTTGGGATCAGGCTGGAACTATGGCTACACCTTC
TRBV18	TRBJ2-2	.	.	CASSPTHRVNTGELFF	TGTGCCAGCTCACCAACACACAGGGTGAACACCGGGGAGCTGTTTTTT
TRBV19	TRBJ2-1	TRBD2	.	CASSRDYQNEQFF	TGTGCCAGTAGCCGGGACTACCAGAATGAGCAGTTCTTC
TRBV14	TRBJ1-3	.	.	CASSQRQASIYF	TGTGCCAGCAGCCAGCGACAGGCATCGATATATTTT
TRBV28	TRBJ2-1	TRBD1	once	CASTQTGTGNNEQFF	TGTGCCAGCACCCAGACCGGGACAGGGAACAATGAGCAGTTCTTC
TRBV6-4	TRBJ2-5	TRBD2	.	CASSRTSGGSETQYF	TGTGCCAGCAGTCGGACTAGCGGGGGGTCTGAGACCCAGTACTTC
TRBV28	TRBJ1-2	TRBD1	.	CASRTPGTGGYGYTF	TGTGCCAGCAGAACCCCCGGGACAGGGGGCTATGGCTACACCTTC
TRBV18	TRBJ1-2	.	.	CASSPASDYGYTF	TGTGCCAGCTCACCAGCGAGCGACTATGGCTACACCTTC
TRBV6-5	TRBJ1-5	.	many	CASSQGSRNQPQHF	TGTGCCAGCAGCCAGGGATCTCGCAATCAGCCCCAGCATTTT
TRBV9	TRBJ1-1	.	few	CASSVGPRLGDTEAFF	TGTGCCAGCAGCGTAGGTCCCCGGCTCGGGGACACTGAAGCTTTCTTT